What follows is one T cell receptor beta chain and its context. What it binds is unknown. This specimen comes from a study of graft-versus-host responses after intestinal transplantation. The table came from immunoSEQ multiplex PCR; TCRdb's copy has only in-frame clones and leaves some out. The table includes around 99,000 clones, about nine tenths detected once. The germline CDR1 and CDR2 sequences are SNHLY and FYNNEI. Trimming removed 7 bases at V and 4 bases at J, with 11 bases between. The CDR3 covers 13 residues. This sequence joins TRBV2 and TRBJ1-5, with D possibly TRBD1 on 5 matching bases. Sequenced material: unstimulated CD4+ T cells sorted from spleen or lymph node cells, taken before transplant. The clonotype originates from a human donor who was the organ donor for an intestinal transplant. This CDR3 reads CASNGGVNQPQHF. DNA of the CDR3: TGTGCCAGCAATGGGGGTGTTAATCAGCCCCAGCATTTT.